This TCR beta chain stems from a study of CD8 T cells in ankylosing spondylitis. Note on this clonotype: Its antigen is not known.

A quantitative 5'-RACE method, one with molecular barcodes, was used to make TCR beta libraries. TCRdb used MiXCR to reprocess the 5' RACE reads, holding one entry per CDR3 protein. The sample holds about 140,000 distinct CDR3 sequences; around 6.6% are singletons and the top ten take around 11%. Study-level findings and limits: In ankylosing spondylitis patients, matched synovial fluid reportedly showed significant enrichment of disease-linked clones. It appeared that ankylosing spondylitis blood was characterized by a TCR beta motif of about eight highly homologous variants.

This CDR3 is built from 15 residues. V was trimmed by 5 bases and J by 1 base, leaving 13 bases between them. Germline V gene data show CDR1 as SGHTA and CDR2 as FQGNSA. The material sequenced was blood, either unsorted or a sorted T cell fraction (not recorded which). The receptor was derived from a female donor with ankylosing spondylitis or in good health (not recorded which). The rearrangement uses TRBV7-2 and TRBJ2-3; D not resolved. CDR3 in DNA: TGTGCCAGCAGCGTCAAATCCGGCCGCACAGATACGCAGTATTTT. Translated: CASSVKSGRTDTQYF.